These 22 T cell receptor beta chains were sequenced from one sample in a study of cytomegalovirus exposure and HLA in healthy donors. The PCR employed 60 Vbeta primers together with 13 Jbeta primers. The protocol was immunoSEQ multiplex PCR, while the TCRdb copy is restricted to in-frame clones and leaves out a portion. The sample has 100,000 to 150,000 clones; around 86% are singletons. The material sequenced was PBMCs. These receptors were collected from a woman between 50 and 59 years old in good health and CMV-seropositive.

The chain employs TRBV7-2 and TRBJ2-7; no firm D call. This CDR3 region has 14 residues. V lost 1 base and J 2 bases, leaving 9 bases between the germline ends. The V gene's germline CDR1 is SGHTA and CDR2 FQGNSA. CDR3 nucleotide sequence: TGTGCCAGCAGCTTAGTCCCCGGAGCCTACGAGCAGTACTTC. Translating gives CASSLVPGAYEQYF.

The CDR3 coding sequence is TGTGCCAGCAGTGTAGTCTCTGGGGCCAACGTCCTGACTTTC. This encodes CASSVVSGANVLTF. The rearrangement joins TRBV6-1 to TRBJ2-6, with no clear D. V was clipped by 4 bases and J by 0 bases, with 4 bases between them. This CDR3 has 14 amino acids. CDR1 and CDR2 (germline): MNHNS, SASEGT.

This chain joins TRBV11-2 and TRBJ2-7, with 7 bases fitting TRBD1. Germline V gene data show CDR1 as SGHAT and CDR2 as FQNNGV. V dropped 1 base and J dropped 2; count of bases not matched to a gene: 8. This CDR3 has 16 residues. As DNA, the CDR3 is TGTGCCAGCAGCTTAGGACTTCACGGACAGGCCTACGAGCAGTACTTC. The encoded protein is CASSLGLHGQAYEQYF.

V is TRBV15 and J is TRBJ2-5; 7 nucleotides align to TRBD2. This CDR3 region has 15 residues. Losses at the gene ends were 5 bases for V and 5 bases for J; bases not matched to a gene: 11. Germline V gene lookup returns CDR1 LNHNV and CDR2 YYDKDF (reference sequence). The CDR3 DNA reads as TGTGCCACCAGCCCCCCACGGGGGAGGGGCGAGACCCAGTACTTC. Its translation: CATSPPRGRGETQYF. The full variable domain, in which reference TRBV15 and TRBJ2-5 provide the parts outside the CDR3, is DAMVIQNPRYQVTQFGKPVTLSCSQTLNHNVMYWYQQKSSQAPKLLFHYYDKDFNNEADTPDNFQSRRPNTSFCFLDIRSPGLGDTAMYLCATSPPRGRGETQYFGPGTRLLVL.

The chain couples TRBV14 to TRBJ2-1, with 10 bases matching TRBD2. Germline loops: CDR1 SGHDN, CDR2 FVKESK. Losses at the gene ends were 4 bases for V and 9 bases for J; bases not matched to a gene: 9. The CDR3 length is 15 residues. This CDR3 is CASSLLAGIIFEQFF. For the CDR3, the DNA is TGTGCCAGCAGCCTACTAGCGGGGATAATTTTTGAGCAGTTCTTC.

This clone was counted only a few times. The chain links TRBV27 to TRBJ2-1, with TRBD2 matching 10 bases. This CDR3 contains 15 residues. Germline V CDR1 and CDR2: MNHEY, SMNVEV (reference sequence). J was trimmed by 5 bases and V by 1 base; bases with no gene match: 2. The CDR3 loop is CASSLYGTSDNEQFF. CDR3 DNA: TGTGCCAGCAGTTTATACGGGACTAGCGACAATGAGCAGTTCTTC.

In the case of this clone: Sequence at one end of the junction differs from germline and may be a read error. Other DNA sequences in the sample encode the same CDR3. The rearrangement links TRBV7-9 to TRBJ1-4; D is undetermined. CDR1 and CDR2 from the germline V gene are SEHNR and FQNEAQ (reference sequence). CDR3 length equals 16 residues. In DNA, the CDR3 is TGTTCCAGCAGCTTAGTTTCCGGAGCAACTAATGAAAAACTGTTTTTT. It translates to CSSSLVSGATNEKLFF.

The chain recombines TRBV5-5 with TRBJ2-7; weak D call: TRBD1 (5 bases). Trimming stripped 4 bases from V and 4 bases from J, with 9 bases between. The CDR3 consists of 12 residues. Germline CDR1 is SGHKS and CDR2 is YYEKEE (reference sequence). Here the CDR3 reads CASSQNRYEQYF. CDR3 nucleotides: TGTGCCAGCAGCCAGAACAGGTACGAGCAGTACTTC.

V gene TRBV2 combines with J gene TRBJ2-1, with D tentatively TRBD2 (6 bases). CDR1 and CDR2 from the germline V gene are SNHLY and FYNNEI. V dropped 5 bases and J dropped 15 bases, with 14 bases sitting between them. This CDR3 spans 11 amino acids. The CDR3 DNA reads TGTGCCAGCAGTTATCCCCCCGGGGGGTTCTTC. It is translated as CASSYPPGGFF.

CDR3 nucleotides: TGCAGCGTTGAGGGGACTAGCGGGAGGGTCCATGAGCAGTTCTTC. Encoded protein: CSVEGTSGRVHEQFF. The chain joins TRBV29-1 to TRBJ2-1; 16 bases are a match to TRBD2. J lost 8 bases, V lost 3 bases, and 4 bases had no gene match. Germline lookup yields CDR1 SQVTM and CDR2 ANQGSEA. The CDR3 is 15 residues long.

The chain links TRBV9 to TRBJ2-1; no definite D call. CDR1 and CDR2 (germline): SGDLS, YYNGEE. The V gene lost 0 bases and the J gene lost 6 bases, with 7 bases spanning the gap. The CDR3 is made up of 13 amino acids. CDR3 nucleotides: TGTGCCAGCAGCGTAGTTTCGAGCAATGAGCAGTTCTTC. Translated, it gives CASSVVSSNEQFF.

Written as DNA, the CDR3 is TGTGCCACCAGTATACCGTCTCTAGGGCTAGCTACTAACTATGGCTACACCTTC. It codes for CATSIPSLGLATNYGYTF. V gene TRBV19 combines with J gene TRBJ1-2; D not resolved. V was pared by 10 bases and J by 0 bases, with 27 bases between. Germline lookup yields CDR1 LNHDA and CDR2 SQIVND (reference sequence). CDR3 size: 18 residues.

V is TRBV5-6 and J is TRBJ2-7, with D perhaps matching TRBD1 (6 bases). Trimming took off 4 bases at V and 9 bases at J, with 20 bases between the two ends. The CDR3 contains 14 residues. Germline V gene data show CDR1 as SGHDT and CDR2 as YYEEEE. The DNA of the CDR3 is TGTGCCAGCAGCCCCACCCTTAGGGGGAGCGGGCAGTACTTC. Its protein is CASSPTLRGSGQYF.

This clone was recorded a few times. The chain employs TRBV2 and TRBJ2-2, with TRBD1 matching over 9 bases. Germline V lookup: CDR1 SNHLY, CDR2 FYNNEI. The CDR3 consists of 14 residues. V shed 4 bases and J 6 bases; nucleotides not matched to a gene: 3. In nucleotides, the CDR3 is TGTGCCAGCAGTGTAAGGACAGGGGCCGGGGAGCTGTTTTTT. This gives the protein CASSVRTGAGELFF.

The chain employs TRBV19 and TRBJ2-3; a weak D match, TRBD2 (5 bases). Germline V gives CDR1 LNHDA, CDR2 SQIVND (reference sequence). V was pared by 6 bases and J by 2 bases, with 12 bases between. This CDR3 contains 14 residues. CDR3 coding DNA: TGTGCCAGTAGCATGGGCGGGCTCACAGATACGCAGTATTTT. Its protein product is CASSMGGLTDTQYF.

This chain uses TRBV27 with TRBJ1-2; no definite D call. V lost 5 bases to trimming and J lost 7 bases, with 14 bases between them. Germline loops: CDR1 MNHEY, CDR2 SMNVEV (reference sequence). CDR3 length: 13 amino acids. The CDR3 region has the DNA TGTGCCAGCAGTCCCCGAGGGTACGGTGGCTACACCTTC. It codes for CASSPRGYGGYTF.

The chain carries TRBV5-1 and TRBJ1-1; D possibly corresponds to TRBD1 (6 bases). There are 15 residues in the CDR3. With 0 bases removed from V and 3 bases from J, the gap between germline ends came to 12 bases. CDR1 SGHRS and CDR2 YFSETQ come from the germline V gene. The CDR3 is CASSLGAGADTEAFF. DNA of the CDR3: TGCGCCAGCAGCTTGGGGGCAGGGGCCGACACTGAAGCTTTCTTT.

The V and J genes are TRBV5-1 and TRBJ1-6; 9 nucleotides line up with TRBD1. This CDR3 region has 14 residues. With 4 bases clipped from V and 7 bases from J, the junction kept 3 bases outside the gene matches. Germline assignment: CDR1 SGHRS and CDR2 YFSETQ. CDR3 region: CASSPGQGNSPLHF. In DNA form, the CDR3 reads TGCGCCAGCAGCCCGGGACAGGGCAATTCACCCCTCCACTTT.

The V and J genes are TRBV28 and TRBJ2-7; weak D call: TRBD2 (5 bases). The germline CDR1 and CDR2 sequences are MDHEN and SYDVKM. The length of the CDR3 is 15 residues. V was cut by 3 bases and J by 2 bases, with 14 bases left in between. This CDR3 reads CASSFGGLGAYEQYF. The CDR3 DNA sequence: TGTGCCAGCAGTTTCGGCGGACTTGGAGCCTACGAGCAGTACTTC. Full variable domain (missing parts from reference TRBV28 and TRBJ2-7): DVKVTQSSRYLVKRTGEKVFLECVQDMDHENMFWYRQDPGLGLRLIYFSYDVKMKEKGDIPEGYSVSREKKERFSLILESASTNQTSMYLCASSFGGLGAYEQYFGPGTRLTVT.

The V and J genes are TRBV11-3 and TRBJ1-1; D remains unclear. CDR1 and CDR2 from the germline V gene are SGHNT and YENEEA. V was pared by 4 bases and J by 0 bases, with 6 bases between. The CDR3 runs to 13 residues. CDR3 sequence (DNA): TGTGCCAGCAGCTACTCAATGAACACTGAAGCTTTCTTT. Protein sequence: CASSYSMNTEAFF. Together with reference TRBV11-3 and TRBJ1-1, the CDR3 gives the full variable domain: EAGVVQSPRYKIIEKKQPVAFWCNPISGHNTLYWYLQNLGQGPELLIRYENEEAVDDSQLPKDRFSAERLKGVDSTLKIQPAELGDSAVYLCASSYSMNTEAFFGQGTRLTVV.

The chain is built from TRBV7-2 and TRBJ2-3, with D possibly matching TRBD1 (6 bases). This CDR3 spans 14 amino acids. Germline V gives CDR1 SGHTA, CDR2 FQGNSA. V was clipped by 0 bases and J by 6 bases, with 10 bases between them. The CDR3 DNA follows: TGTGCCAGCAGCTTAGCGGGGGCTTCCGATACGCAGTATTTT. Its protein product is CASSLAGASDTQYF.

V gene TRBV4-3 combines with J gene TRBJ2-7, with 7 bases fitting TRBD1. The V and J ends lost 0 bases and 3 bases, in that order; junction bases with no gene match: 5. From germline, CDR1 is LGHNA and CDR2 YSLEER. The CDR3 runs to 15 residues. CDR3 coding DNA: TGCGCCAGCAGCCAAGAGAGGGCAGGGGGCTACGAGCAGTACTTC. This sequence encodes CASSQERAGGYEQYF.